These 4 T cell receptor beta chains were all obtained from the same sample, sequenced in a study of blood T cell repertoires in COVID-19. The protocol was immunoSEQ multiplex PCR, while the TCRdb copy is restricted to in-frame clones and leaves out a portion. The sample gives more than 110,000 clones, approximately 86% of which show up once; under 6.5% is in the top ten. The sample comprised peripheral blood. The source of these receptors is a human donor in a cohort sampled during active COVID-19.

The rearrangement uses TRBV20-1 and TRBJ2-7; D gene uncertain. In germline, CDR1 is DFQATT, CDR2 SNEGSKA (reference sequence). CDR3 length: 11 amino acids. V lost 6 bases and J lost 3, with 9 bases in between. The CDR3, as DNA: TGCAGTGCAACAGAGTACTACGAGCAGTACTTC. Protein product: CSATEYYEQYF.

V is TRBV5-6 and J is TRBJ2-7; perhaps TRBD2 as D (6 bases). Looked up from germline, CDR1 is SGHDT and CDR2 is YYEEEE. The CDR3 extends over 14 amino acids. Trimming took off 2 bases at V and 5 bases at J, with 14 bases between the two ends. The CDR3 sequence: CASSLTGVSDEQYF. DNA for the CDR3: TGTGCCAGCAGCTTAACGGGAGTCAGCGACGAGCAGTACTTC.

The CDR3 region has the DNA TGTGCCAGCAGCCAAGGGTCAGGCGATGGCTACACCTTC. Residues: CASSQGSGDGYTF. The chain links TRBV4-2 to TRBJ1-2, with D unclear. There are 13 residues in the CDR3. Deletions cut 1 base from V and 6 bases from J, with 9 bases between. Germline lookup yields CDR1 LGHNA and CDR2 YNFKEQ.

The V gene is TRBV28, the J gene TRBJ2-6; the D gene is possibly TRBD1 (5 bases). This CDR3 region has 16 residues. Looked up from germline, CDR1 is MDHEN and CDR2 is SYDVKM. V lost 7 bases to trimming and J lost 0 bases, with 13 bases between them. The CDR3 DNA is TGTGCCAGCACCAGGACATTTAGCTCTGGGGCCAACGTCCTGACTTTC. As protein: CASTRTFSSGANVLTF.